A selection of T cell receptor beta chains follows, all from one sample in a study of blood T cell repertoires in COVID-19. Using immunoSEQ multiplex PCR, the repertoire was profiled, and TCRdb retains in-frame clones only, with some absent. The data show about 180,000 clones, around 89% seen once. The sequencing input was peripheral blood. These receptors were collected from a woman in her 30s with acute or convalescent COVID-19. Both conserved end residues are part of each CDR3. Each record gives: D gene, J gene, clone size, V gene, CDR3 length, CDR3 protein, CDR3 DNA. A D gene is named only where the DNA matches it firmly. Not all rows give a size; the values are once, few, many and, for expanded clones, a class.

d_call: -
j_call: TRBJ1-2
clone_size: -
v_call: TRBV11-2
cdr3_length: 16
cdr3_aa: CASKRKRGGPFYGYTF
cdr3_nt: TGTGCCAGCAAACGCAAAAGGGGGGGCCCCTTCTATGGCTACACCTTC

d_call: -
j_call: TRBJ1-2
clone_size: once
v_call: TRBV28
cdr3_length: 14
cdr3_aa: CASRSSATNYGYTF
cdr3_nt: TGTGCCAGCAGGAGCAGCGCAACTAACTATGGCTACACCTTC

d_call: -
j_call: TRBJ2-3
clone_size: -
v_call: TRBV3-1/TRBV3-2
cdr3_length: 14
cdr3_aa: CASSQGYSTDTQYF
cdr3_nt: TGTGCCAGCAGCCAAGGTTACTCGACAGATACGCAGTATTTT

d_call: -
j_call: TRBJ2-6
clone_size: -
v_call: TRBV4-1
cdr3_length: 19
cdr3_aa: CARSHDRVLPLSGANVLTF
cdr3_nt: TGCGCCCGCAGCCACGACCGGGTCCTCCCGCTCTCTGGGGCCAACGTCCTGACTTTC

d_call: TRBD1
j_call: TRBJ1-4
clone_size: -
v_call: TRBV4-2
cdr3_length: 15
cdr3_aa: CASSLGDRGRAELFF
cdr3_nt: TGTGCCAGCAGCCTGGGGGACAGGGGAAGAGCAGAACTGTTTTTT

d_call: -
j_call: TRBJ2-5
clone_size: -
v_call: TRBV6-5
cdr3_length: 13
cdr3_aa: CASSYQGAETQYF
cdr3_nt: TGTGCCAGCAGTTACCAAGGGGCAGAGACCCAGTACTTC

d_call: TRBD2
j_call: TRBJ2-2
clone_size: -
v_call: TRBV10-3
cdr3_length: 15
cdr3_aa: CATRTSGRATGELFF
cdr3_nt: TGTGCCACCAGGACTAGCGGGAGGGCCACCGGGGAGCTGTTTTTT

d_call: -
j_call: TRBJ2-1
clone_size: -
v_call: TRBV12-5
cdr3_length: 11
cdr3_aa: CASGSDNEQFF
cdr3_nt: TGTGCTAGTGGTTCGGACAATGAGCAGTTCTTC

d_call: -
j_call: TRBJ2-1
clone_size: -
v_call: TRBV6-4
cdr3_length: 14
cdr3_aa: CASSDAGRSNEQFF
cdr3_nt: TGTGCCAGCAGTGACGCGGGACGAAGTAATGAGCAGTTCTTC

d_call: -
j_call: TRBJ1-5
clone_size: few
v_call: TRBV18
cdr3_length: 15
cdr3_aa: CASSPASDSNQPQHF
cdr3_nt: TGTGCCAGCTCACCGGCTTCAGATAGCAATCAGCCCCAGCATTTT

d_call: -
j_call: TRBJ2-1
clone_size: -
v_call: TRBV28
cdr3_length: 14
cdr3_aa: CASNSVQGYNEQFF
cdr3_nt: TGTGCCAGCAATTCCGTACAGGGCTACAATGAGCAGTTCTTC

d_call: -
j_call: TRBJ2-5
clone_size: -
v_call: TRBV11-3
cdr3_length: 15
cdr3_aa: CASSLRRDRMETQYF
cdr3_nt: TGTGCCAGCAGCTTAAGGCGGGACAGAATGGAGACCCAGTACTTC

d_call: TRBD1
j_call: TRBJ2-5
clone_size: -
v_call: TRBV3-1/TRBV3-2
cdr3_length: 13
cdr3_aa: CASSQDRGATQYF
cdr3_nt: TGTGCCAGCAGCCAGGACAGGGGAGCGACCCAGTACTTC

d_call: -
j_call: TRBJ2-3
clone_size: -
v_call: TRBV2
cdr3_length: 11
cdr3_aa: CASIKTDTQYF
cdr3_nt: TGTGCCAGCATTAAAACAGATACGCAGTATTTT

d_call: -
j_call: TRBJ1-1
clone_size: -
v_call: TRBV6-5
cdr3_length: 14
cdr3_aa: CASSKLQGNTEAFF
cdr3_nt: TGTGCCAGCAGTAAACTACAGGGAAACACTGAAGCTTTCTTT

d_call: -
j_call: TRBJ2-3
clone_size: -
v_call: TRBV24-1
cdr3_length: 12
cdr3_aa: CATGASTDTQYF
cdr3_nt: TGTGCCACCGGGGCGAGCACAGATACGCAGTATTTT

d_call: -
j_call: TRBJ2-5
clone_size: -
v_call: TRBV19
cdr3_length: 12
cdr3_aa: CASSRWRETQYF
cdr3_nt: TGTGCCAGTAGTAGGTGGCGGGAGACCCAGTACTTC

d_call: -
j_call: TRBJ1-2
clone_size: -
v_call: TRBV28
cdr3_length: 13
cdr3_aa: CASSLRRLYGYTF
cdr3_nt: TGTGCCAGCAGTTTACGCCGTCTATATGGCTACACCTTC

d_call: TRBD2
j_call: TRBJ2-1
clone_size: -
v_call: TRBV7-2
cdr3_length: 14
cdr3_aa: CASSPDPGGNEQFF
cdr3_nt: TGTGCCAGCAGCCCTGATCCGGGGGGCAATGAGCAGTTCTTC

d_call: TRBD1
j_call: TRBJ2-2
clone_size: -
v_call: TRBV27
cdr3_length: 14
cdr3_aa: CASTRTGAEGELFF
cdr3_nt: TGTGCCAGCACCAGGACAGGTGCCGAAGGGGAGCTGTTTTTT

d_call: -
j_call: TRBJ1-2
clone_size: -
v_call: TRBV3-1/TRBV3-2
cdr3_length: 12
cdr3_aa: CASSQGGGRYTF
cdr3_nt: TGTGCCAGCAGCCAAGGTGGGGGCCGCTACACCTTC

d_call: TRBD1
j_call: TRBJ1-3
clone_size: -
v_call: TRBV9
cdr3_length: 14
cdr3_aa: CASSLQTGGNTIYF
cdr3_nt: TGTGCCAGCAGCCTACAGACAGGGGGAAACACCATATATTTT

d_call: -
j_call: TRBJ2-5
clone_size: -
v_call: TRBV6-6
cdr3_length: 14
cdr3_aa: CASTAPSSVETQYF
cdr3_nt: TGTGCCAGCACGGCCCCTAGTTCGGTGGAGACCCAGTACTTC

d_call: -
j_call: TRBJ1-1
clone_size: -
v_call: TRBV2
cdr3_length: 14
cdr3_aa: CASRAGVMNTEAFF
cdr3_nt: TGTGCCAGCAGGGCGGGGGTCATGAACACTGAAGCTTTCTTT

d_call: TRBD1
j_call: TRBJ2-1
clone_size: -
v_call: TRBV6-5
cdr3_length: 12
cdr3_aa: CATRTGGIEQFF
cdr3_nt: TGTGCCACCCGGACAGGGGGCATTGAGCAGTTCTTC

d_call: -
j_call: TRBJ1-5
clone_size: -
v_call: TRBV18
cdr3_length: 15
cdr3_aa: CASSPTGFSNQPQHF
cdr3_nt: TGTGCCAGCTCACCCACAGGGTTTAGCAATCAGCCCCAGCATTTT

d_call: -
j_call: TRBJ1-5
clone_size: -
v_call: TRBV6-1
cdr3_length: 13
cdr3_aa: CASSERGNQPQHF
cdr3_nt: TGTGCCAGCAGTGAACGGGGAAATCAGCCCCAGCATTTT

d_call: TRBD1
j_call: TRBJ1-2
clone_size: -
v_call: TRBV2
cdr3_length: 13
cdr3_aa: CASSENSGQAAAF
cdr3_nt: TGTGCCAGCAGTGAAAACTCAGGACAGGCAGCGGCCTTC

d_call: -
j_call: TRBJ2-1
clone_size: -
v_call: TRBV11-2
cdr3_length: 12
cdr3_aa: CASGRTYNEQFF
cdr3_nt: TGTGCCAGCGGGAGGACCTACAATGAGCAGTTCTTC

d_call: -
j_call: TRBJ1-1
clone_size: -
v_call: TRBV2
cdr3_length: 12
cdr3_aa: CASSGGPKGAFF
cdr3_nt: TGTGCCAGCAGTGGAGGGCCAAAAGGGGCTTTCTTT

d_call: -
j_call: TRBJ1-2
clone_size: few
v_call: TRBV9
cdr3_length: 13
cdr3_aa: CASSGDRSGGYTF
cdr3_nt: TGTGCCAGCAGCGGCGACAGGTCAGGGGGCTACACCTTC

d_call: -
j_call: TRBJ2-2
clone_size: -
v_call: TRBV28
cdr3_length: 17
cdr3_aa: CASSLWSRGANTGELFF
cdr3_nt: TGTGCCAGCAGTTTATGGAGCCGTGGAGCAAACACCGGGGAGCTGTTTTTT

d_call: -
j_call: TRBJ1-2
clone_size: -
v_call: TRBV6-2/TRBV6-3
cdr3_length: 13
cdr3_aa: CASSYASGYGYTF
cdr3_nt: TGTGCCAGCAGTTACGCTTCGGGGTATGGCTACACCTTC

d_call: TRBD1
j_call: TRBJ1-2
clone_size: -
v_call: TRBV4-2
cdr3_length: 16
cdr3_aa: CASSPSTGGENYGYTF
cdr3_nt: TGTGCCAGCAGCCCGTCCACAGGGGGAGAGAACTATGGCTACACCTTC

d_call: -
j_call: TRBJ2-5
clone_size: -
v_call: TRBV6-5
cdr3_length: 14
cdr3_aa: CASMARGAQETQYF
cdr3_nt: TGTGCCAGCATGGCCCGGGGGGCTCAAGAGACCCAGTACTTC

d_call: -
j_call: TRBJ2-6
clone_size: once
v_call: TRBV5-8
cdr3_length: 19
cdr3_aa: CASSLHRGGAASGANVLTF
cdr3_nt: TGTGCCAGCAGCTTGCATCGTGGGGGGGCTGCCTCTGGGGCCAACGTCCTGACTTTC

d_call: -
j_call: TRBJ2-1
clone_size: -
v_call: TRBV9
cdr3_length: 14
cdr3_aa: CASSVSGSNNEQFF
cdr3_nt: TGTGCCAGCAGCGTTAGCGGATCTAACAATGAGCAGTTCTTC

d_call: -
j_call: TRBJ1-1
clone_size: -
v_call: TRBV2
cdr3_length: 13
cdr3_aa: CASGRFLNTEAFF
cdr3_nt: TGTGCCAGCGGCCGTTTTCTGAACACTGAAGCTTTCTTT

d_call: -
j_call: TRBJ1-6
clone_size: -
v_call: TRBV15
cdr3_length: 14
cdr3_aa: CATSRDQGGSPLHF
cdr3_nt: TGTGCCACCAGCAGAGACCAGGGAGGTTCACCCCTCCACTTT

d_call: TRBD1
j_call: TRBJ1-2
clone_size: -
v_call: TRBV5-1
cdr3_length: 15
cdr3_aa: CASSLWQGATFGYTF
cdr3_nt: TGCGCCAGCAGCTTGTGGCAGGGGGCGACTTTTGGCTACACCTTC

d_call: -
j_call: TRBJ2-7
clone_size: -
v_call: TRBV7-9
cdr3_length: 14
cdr3_aa: CASSNSFSSYEQYF
cdr3_nt: TGTGCCAGCAGCAATTCATTTAGCTCCTACGAGCAGTACTTC

d_call: -
j_call: TRBJ1-2
clone_size: -
v_call: TRBV12-3/TRBV12-4
cdr3_length: 12
cdr3_aa: CASSIPQGGYTF
cdr3_nt: TGTGCCAGCAGCATCCCTCAGGGAGGCTACACCTTC

d_call: TRBD2
j_call: TRBJ2-1
clone_size: -
v_call: TRBV5-1
cdr3_length: 15
cdr3_aa: CASSSMGGTYNEQFF
cdr3_nt: TGCGCCAGCAGCTCTATGGGGGGGACCTACAATGAGCAGTTCTTC